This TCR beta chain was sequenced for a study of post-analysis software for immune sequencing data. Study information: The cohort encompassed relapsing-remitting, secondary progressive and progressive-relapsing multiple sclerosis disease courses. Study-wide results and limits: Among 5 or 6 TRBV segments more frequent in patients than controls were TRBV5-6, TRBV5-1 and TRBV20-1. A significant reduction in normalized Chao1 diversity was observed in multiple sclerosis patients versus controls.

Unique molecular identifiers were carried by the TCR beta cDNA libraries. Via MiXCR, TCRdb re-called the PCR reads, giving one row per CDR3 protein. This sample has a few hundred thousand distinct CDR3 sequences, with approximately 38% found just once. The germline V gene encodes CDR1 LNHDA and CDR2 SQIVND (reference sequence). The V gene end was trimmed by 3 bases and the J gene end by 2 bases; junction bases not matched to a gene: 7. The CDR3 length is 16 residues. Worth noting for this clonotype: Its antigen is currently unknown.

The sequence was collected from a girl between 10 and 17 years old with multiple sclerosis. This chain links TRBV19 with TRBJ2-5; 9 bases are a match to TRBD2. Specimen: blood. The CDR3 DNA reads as TGTGCCAGTAGTATGGGGGGCCTAGCGGGGCAAGAGACCCAGTACTTC. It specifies CASSMGGLAGQETQYF.